The entry that follows covers one T cell receptor (beta chain) sequence. This clonotype was counted a few times. Its binding antigen is unknown. The sample holds no much larger clone one base away, and base qualities are not on file. The data were obtained in a study of T cells after yellow fever vaccination (dated by TCRdb to the late 2010s). Looking at the study overall: The SMART-Seq v4 Ultra Low Input RNA kit was used to prepare libraries from fractions with low cell numbers. The cohort comprised two healthy male donors, one aged 18 to 30 and one aged 30 to 40 years. Bulk TCR alpha and beta repertoires were sequenced longitudinally to track T-cell clones before and after primary and booster YFV17D yellow fever vaccination. Blood samples were taken at several timepoints before and after primary and secondary immunization, and bulk PBMC replicates and cell subsets were isolated. Overall study results and their limits: Most clones expanded after primary vaccination were re-detected after the booster (almost 98% of CD4 and 88% of CD8), suggesting broad memory maintenance. Computational filtering was needed because FACS-sorted repertoires could contain abundant contaminating clonotypes from the bulk population. The study included only two donors, which limits how far the findings can be generalized. A small share of clonotypes occurred in both CD4 and CD8 compartments, likely arising from convergent recombination. Compared with the primary T-cell response, the secondary T-cell response was faster but weaker, reaching its peak on day 5 rather than on day 15.

The instrument was an Illumina NovaSeq 6000. TCR cDNA was synthesized by 5'RACE template switching, which introduced a universal primer site and unique molecular identifiers. Priming for cDNA synthesis came from both the TCR alpha and TCR beta constant segments. Library amplification involved two PCR steps, and the second step added sample barcodes and sequencing adapters. Sequencing of the libraries was done on either Illumina HiSeq 2500 (2x100 bp) or NovaSeq (2x150 bp). The authors' analysis ran thus. Demultiplexing of reads and collapsing into UMI consensus sequences were performed with MIGEC, and V(D)J alignment was carried out with MiXCR. Vaccine-responding clonotypes were identified with edgeR using replicate PBMC samples, with FDR below 0.01 and a log2 fold change above 5 up to day 15 being required. Bulk clonotypes were assigned CD4 or CD8 identity according to which sequenced CD4 or CD8 repertoire held them at higher abundance. In TCRdb, the public reads were trimmed at Q25 with fastp and aligned with MiXCR, with productive beta chains retained. Each CDR3 protein gets just one entry, which takes the most common genes and DNA from the rows behind it. The V and J calls and clone size are TCRdb's, not the authors'. The sample records 300,000 or so distinct CDR3 sequences, approximately 4% of which are singletons. Less than 25% of the sample belongs to the ten largest clones.

Explained via the paper, the treatment or condition label denotes: live attenuated yellow fever vaccine strain. Two biological replicates of bulk PBMCs were collected at each blood-draw timepoint. A standard Ficoll-Paque protocol was used to isolate PBMCs from peripheral blood. TriZol was used to extract RNA from bulk PBMCs, from CD4 and CD8 fractions, and from dextramer-positive and dextramer-negative fractions. V has 5 bases trimmed and J has 2 bases trimmed; junction bases matching no gene number 10. Reading from cysteine to phenylalanine, the CDR3 counts 17 amino acids. Of the read, only the CDR3 DNA is kept; its 51 bases are in frame from base 1. CDR1 and CDR2 (SGHRS, YFSETQ) derive from the germline V gene.

This clonotype originated in a man younger than 35 who received the YFV17D yellow fever vaccine. The sample consisted of PBMCs, taken 5 days after the yellow fever booster vaccination. The rearrangement combines TRBV5-1 with TRBJ2-1, with 10 bases aligning to TRBD2. The bases are TGCGCCAGCAGGATAGACTTAGCGGGGGGCCCCTACAATGAGCAGTTCTTC. Its translation reads: CASRIDLAGGPYNEQFF.